Listed below are T cell receptor beta chains from one sample, sequenced in a study of T cell repertoires in cytomegalovirus infection. TCRdb re-derived calls from the reads in MiXCR, one entry per CDR3 protein. The sample includes 400,000 or so distinct CDR3 sequences, approximately 32% of them seen just once. Sequenced: PBMCs. These receptors originate from a human donor in good health (CMV status not recorded). Some clones in this sample may be carry-over from other donors' samples. Both conserved end residues are part of each CDR3. The order of the fields is J gene, V gene, CDR3 protein.

>TRBJ2-1|TRBV5-1
CASRTKASGGAGYNEQFF
>TRBJ1-1|TRBV20-1
CSARTGGRTEAFF
>TRBJ1-6|TRBV7-6
CASSLGGYERNNSPLHF
>TRBJ1-1|TRBV5-4
CASSVTGYFEAFF
>TRBJ1-6|TRBV6-6
CASSYPTSGKSSYNSPLHF
>TRBJ2-7|TRBV7-2
CASSLDRTYEQYF
>TRBJ2-5|TRBV19
CASSIGTGGGETQYF
>TRBJ2-5|TRBV27
CASSFDLETQYF
>TRBJ1-1|TRBV20-1
CSAREAPGMMNTEAFF
>TRBJ2-7|TRBV5-1
CASSSDPVAYEQYF
>TRBJ2-2|TRBV28
CASSLLAGARGELFF
>TRBJ2-7|TRBV6-5
CASRSGQGNEQYF
>TRBJ2-5|TRBV20-1
CSGFGGSKKTQYF
>TRBJ1-5|TRBV7-2
CASSLNRGGNQPQHF
>TRBJ2-7|TRBV2
CASSAHEPYEQYF
>TRBJ1-1|TRBV5-5
CASSPGVLKNTEAFF
>TRBJ2-1|TRBV27
CASSPRQGTYNEQFF
>TRBJ1-5|TRBV24-1
CATSETGIQPQHF
>TRBJ1-4|TRBV20-1
CSARKPLGVEKLFF
>TRBJ2-6|TRBV19
CASRESGGFTLGANVLTF
>TRBJ1-6|TRBV7-2
CASSFGANNSPLHF
>TRBJ1-5|TRBV5-1
CASSLAPRTLDSNQPQHF
>TRBJ2-7|TRBV4-3
CASSQGLLRTDSSYEQYF